The rows below give T cell receptor beta chains drawn from one sample of a study of cytomegalovirus exposure and HLA in healthy donors. Data came from immunoSEQ multiplex PCR; TCRdb stores just in-frame clones and leaves some out. The sample comprises 98,000 or so clones, approximately 85% of which are singletons, and around 3% rests with the top ten. Material for sequencing was PBMCs. These TCRs come from a young woman in good health and CMV-seronegative. CDR3s include the opening cysteine and the closing phenylalanine or tryptophan. The order of the fields is clone size, J gene, V gene, D gene, CDR3 protein, CDR3 DNA. The D gene is left open where the match is weak. The listing skips clone size in some rows; elsewhere it reads once, few, many or a size class.

.	TRBJ2-1	TRBV30	TRBD1	CAWRNRGVRYNEQFF	TGTGCCTGGAGAAACAGGGGTGTGAGGTACAATGAGCAGTTCTTC
few	TRBJ2-7	TRBV2	.	CASSAPLRLSSYEQYF	TGTGCCAGCAGCGCGCCTCTCCGGTTGAGCTCCTACGAGCAGTACTTC
.	TRBJ2-7	TRBV5-1	TRBD1	CASSLGTVSYEQYF	TGCGCCAGCAGCCTGGGGACAGTCTCCTACGAGCAGTACTTC
.	TRBJ1-2	TRBV6-5	.	CASSLGAPPHYGYTF	TGTGCCAGCAGTCTGGGGGCACCCCCGCACTATGGCTACACCTTC
.	TRBJ2-7	TRBV28	.	CASSLLAESSYEQYF	TGTGCCAGCAGTTTATTGGCAGAAAGCTCCTACGAGCAGTACTTC
few	TRBJ2-1	TRBV6-4	TRBD2	CASSDSSSGGYNEQFF	TGTGCCAGCAGTGACTCAAGTAGCGGGGGGTACAATGAGCAGTTCTTC
.	TRBJ2-7	TRBV4-1	.	CASSSQTGPYEQYF	TGCGCCAGCAGCTCCCAGACAGGACCCTACGAGCAGTACTTC
.	TRBJ2-4	TRBV6-6	.	CASSGGRSSDIQYF	TGTGCCAGCTCCGGGGGACGCTCGTCGGACATTCAGTACTTC
.	TRBJ1-5	TRBV19	.	CASSASGRGASYSNQPQHF	TGTGCCAGTAGTGCCAGTGGGAGGGGCGCTTCTTATAGCAATCAGCCCCAGCATTTT
medium-sized	TRBJ2-2	TRBV6-4	.	CASSEGDSNTGELFF	TGTGCCAGCAGTGAGGGGGACTCGAACACCGGGGAGCTGTTTTTT
.	TRBJ1-1	TRBV7-9	TRBD1	CASSQDRVVDTEAFF	TGTGCCAGCAGCCAGGACAGGGTTGTTGACACTGAAGCTTTCTTT
few	TRBJ1-2	TRBV7-9	.	CASSIGPGYTF	TGTGCCAGCAGCATAGGGCCTGGCTACACCTTC
.	TRBJ2-4	TRBV2	.	CASSPDIQAKNIQYF	TGTGCCAGCAGTCCGGACATCCAAGCCAAAAACATTCAGTACTTC
.	TRBJ1-1	TRBV27	.	CASSPQGQGNAEAFF	TGTGCCAGCAGCCCCCAGGGGCAGGGAAACGCTGAAGCTTTCTTT
.	TRBJ2-2	TRBV9	.	CASSVVPESGELFF	TGTGCCAGCAGCGTAGTTCCAGAATCCGGGGAGCTGTTTTTT
.	TRBJ2-1	TRBV4-1	.	CASSLTTPDEQFF	TGCGCCAGCAGCCTAACCACTCCGGATGAGCAGTTCTTC
.	TRBJ2-3	TRBV19	TRBD2	CASSIGAGGPIVYF	TGTGCCAGTAGTATCGGAGCGGGGGGTCCCATCGTGTATTTT
.	TRBJ2-5	TRBV5-1	TRBD1	CASSFRGPSNEETQYF	TGCGCCAGCAGCTTCAGGGGGCCATCCAACGAAGAGACCCAGTACTTC
.	TRBJ2-4	TRBV30	.	CAWTGGGVTIQYF	TGTGCCTGGACTGGAGGTGGGGTAACTATTCAGTACTTC
.	TRBJ2-7	TRBV2	TRBD2	CASSAREGSRYEQYF	TGTGCCAGCAGTGCCCGGGAGGGGTCCCGTTACGAGCAGTACTTC
.	TRBJ2-7	TRBV4-2	TRBD2	CASSPPGGAGGSPGYYEQYF	TGTGCCAGCAGCCCCCCGGGGGGGGCGGGGGGTTCACCCGGTTACTACGAGCAGTACTTC
few	TRBJ1-5	TRBV7-6	.	CASSLSNGDQPQHF	TGTGCCAGCAGCTTATCGAACGGAGATCAGCCCCAGCATTTT
.	TRBJ1-5	TRBV7-8	.	CASSLSGAPNQPQHF	TGTGCCAGCAGCTTATCAGGGGCCCCCAATCAGCCCCAGCATTTT
.	TRBJ1-1	TRBV5-1	.	CASSSQANTEAFF	TGCGCCAGCAGCTCCCAGGCGAACACTGAAGCTTTCTTT
.	TRBJ1-1	TRBV5-1	TRBD1	CASSPGQGARYTEAFF	TGCGCCAGCAGCCCCGGACAGGGGGCAAGATACACTGAAGCTTTCTTT
.	TRBJ2-1	TRBV2	TRBD1	CASSRDSASSYNEQFF	TGTGCCAGCAGTCGGGACAGCGCCAGCTCCTACAATGAGCAGTTCTTC
.	TRBJ1-6	TRBV27	.	CASSGQANSPLHF	TGTGCCAGCAGTGGGCAGGCAAATTCACCCCTCCACTTT
.	TRBJ1-3	TRBV29-1	TRBD1	CSVRDSRPSGNTIYF	TGCAGCGTCCGGGACAGTCGCCCTTCTGGAAACACCATATATTTT
.	TRBJ2-2	TRBV25-1	.	CASSGLNTGELFF	TGTGCCAGCAGTGGGCTTAACACCGGGGAGCTGTTTTTT
.	TRBJ2-3	TRBV4-1	TRBD1	CASSQTSEGAADTQYF	TGCGCCAGCAGCCAAACTTCCGAGGGGGCAGCAGATACGCAGTATTTT
.	TRBJ2-3	TRBV2	TRBD2	CARARTSGGADTQYF	TGTGCTCGAGCTCGGACTAGCGGGGGGGCAGATACGCAGTATTTT
.	TRBJ1-6	TRBV27	TRBD1	CASRPFGTANNSPLHF	TGTGCCAGCAGACCCTTCGGGACAGCCAATAATTCACCCCTCCACTTT
once	TRBJ1-1	TRBV19	TRBD1	CASSIDHRGTEAFF	TGTGCCAGTAGTATAGATCACAGGGGTACTGAAGCTTTCTTT
.	TRBJ2-7	TRBV18	.	CASSLSYEQYF	TGTGCCAGCTCTCTTTCCTACGAGCAGTACTTC
.	TRBJ1-6	TRBV5-1	.	CASCADAGGNSPLHF	TGCGCCAGCTGCGCGGACGCGGGGGGAAATTCACCCCTCCACTTT
.	TRBJ1-2	TRBV7-9	TRBD1	CASTYGQGEAQGGYTF	TGTGCCAGCACCTACGGACAGGGGGAAGCGCAAGGTGGCTACACCTTC
few	TRBJ1-1	TRBV10-3	.	CAISDRGSTEAFF	TGTGCCATCAGTGATAGGGGCTCCACTGAAGCTTTCTTT
.	TRBJ2-5	TRBV11-2	TRBD1	CASSSYRDRGPETQYF	TGTGCCAGCAGCTCATACCGGGACAGGGGGCCAGAGACCCAGTACTTC
.	TRBJ2-7	TRBV7-2	TRBD2	CASSLTGGPFEQYF	TGTGCCAGCAGCTTAACGGGGGGGCCCTTCGAGCAGTACTTC
.	TRBJ2-1	TRBV2	TRBD2	CASNSLAGNNEQFF	TGTGCCAGCAACTCGCTAGCGGGGAACAATGAGCAGTTCTTC
.	TRBJ1-3	TRBV6-4	.	CASTTEFSGNTIYF	TGTGCCAGCACCACAGAGTTCTCTGGAAACACCATATATTTT
.	TRBJ2-7	TRBV27	TRBD1	CASSLRGPAYEQYF	TGTGCCAGCAGTTTAAGGGGGCCCGCCTACGAGCAGTACTTC